This T cell receptor (beta chain) was identified during a study of blood T cell repertoires in COVID-19 (dated by TCRdb to 2018 to 2020). General notes on the study: The collaborator samples originated in the United States, Italy and Spain and spanned the acute and convalescent phases of COVID-19. Samples came from the ongoing ImmuneRACE study (first 160 participants) plus 1,254 subjects from 6 global collaborators. Subjects who had been exposed to COVID-19, were actively infected with it, or had recovered from it provided the deeply sampled blood TCRbeta repertoires that made up the dataset. The prospective study material was composed of cDNA or gDNA derived from T cells, B-cell-depleted T cells, or PBMCs. Nearly every sample came with metadata listing a de-identified subject ID, COVID-19 status, age in years and sex. Where available, HLA class I and class II types were taken from metadata supplied by the sample provider and were not determined by assay-based typing. The repertoires were released in a freely available public database meant as a resource for research on the immune response to SARS-CoV-2.

Note on this clone: Its antigen remains unidentified. Base qualities were left out, and no much larger clone turns up one base away.

TCRbeta CDR3 regions were amplified from genomic DNA using the immunoSEQ Assay, a bias-controlled multiplex PCR. Turning to the authors' computational methods: Nucleated cell counts per sample were estimated from amplification of reference gene primers within the assay. To quantify the absolute abundance of each unique TCRbeta CDR3 rearrangement, sequence reads were collapsed and filtered. Productive Simpson clonality was computed per sample as the square root of Simpson's diversity index over productive rearrangements. This is the immuneACCESS table as TCRdb keeps it, with only in-frame sequences that have V and J called. A part of the clones is gone; compared with another copy, unresolved V genes explain less than half, and the rest is unexplained. V, J and clone size were drawn from that table, and D and trimming were deduced from the DNA. The sample table records about 67,000 clones; around 86% of these occur just once. 7% to 10% of the sample is held by the ten biggest clonotypes.

Whole blood was collected in K2EDTA tubes by collaborating institutions according to the institutions' own protocols. For TCRbeta analysis, collaborators shipped samples in one of three forms: frozen whole blood, isolated PBMCs, or DNA extracted from either of those sample types. The CDR3 spans 16 residues, from the cysteine through the phenylalanine. Only the CDR3 portion is preserved as DNA: 48 bases, with reading frame beginning at the first base. CDR1 and CDR2 (SGDLS, YYNGEE) derive from the germline V gene. Germline trimming: 0 bases from V, 0 bases from J; junction bases outside gene matches: 5. Beyond this particular receptor, the publication reports: The quantity of clinical and demographic metadata differed by source and by participant and was supplied without curation.

Rearrangement joined TRBV9 to TRBJ2-7, and TRBD2 aligns with 8 junction nucleotides. Sequenced sample: peripheral blood. This clonotype was sampled from a man between 45 and 60 years old with active COVID-19. CDR3 region: CASSVALAANSYEQYF. Here is the DNA: TGTGCCAGCAGCGTAGCACTAGCGGCGAACTCCTACGAGCAGTACTTC.